Listed here are 22 T cell receptor beta chains from one sample, sequenced in a study of chemoradiotherapy in HPV16-positive cancers. The assay was immunoSEQ multiplex PCR, and TCRdb's table has in-frame clones only and misses some. In the table there are fewer than 20,000 clones, 60% to 80% of which are singletons. The specimen comprised tumor tissue, sampled from a patient who underwent chemoradiotherapy. Receptors originate from a human donor with HPV-associated anogenital cancer.

The chain has TRBV6-6 and TRBJ1-1, with unresolved D. Deletions cut 6 bases from V and 1 base from J, with 9 bases between. This CDR3 spans 13 amino acids. The germline V gene encodes CDR1 MNHNY and CDR2 SVGAGI (reference sequence). CDR3: CASSRAGNTEAFF. CDR3 in DNA: TGTGCCAGCAGCCGAGCGGGGAACACTGAAGCTTTCTTT.

A few counts support this clone. This chain uses TRBV9 with TRBJ2-2, with D perhaps assigned TRBD1 or TRBD2 (5 bases each). Germline V gene lookup returns CDR1 SGDLS and CDR2 YYNGEE. Trimming left V 4 bases short and J 0 bases short, with 16 bases between. This CDR3 is built from 17 residues. CDR3 loop: CASSTTRDETNTGELFF. CDR3 nucleotides: TGTGCCAGCAGCACCACAAGGGACGAGACGAACACCGGGGAGCTGTTTTTT.

V and J are TRBV11-2 and TRBJ2-3; TRBD1 matches 11 bases. Germline V CDR1 and CDR2: SGHAT, FQNNGV. This CDR3 contains 14 residues. The trim removed 7 bases at V and 3 bases at J, leaving 3 bases unmatched. DNA for the CDR3: TGTGCCAGCATGGGGGACAGGGGGACAGATACGCAGTATTTT. Amino acid sequence: CASMGDRGTDTQYF.

This clone was seen only a few times. The J gene is TRBJ2-4, the V gene TRBV18, with D perhaps TRBD2 (5 bases). The CDR3 runs to 21 residues. The V end was cut by 0 bases, the J end by 0 bases, with 24 bases between. Germline V gene lookup returns CDR1 KGHSH and CDR2 LQKENI. Written as DNA, the CDR3 is TGTGCCAGCTCACCACCGCTCGACCGAATCGGCGGGCAAGCAGCCAAAAACATTCAGTACTTC. Amino acid sequence: CASSPPLDRIGGQAAKNIQYF.

This chain joins TRBV7-2 and TRBJ2-7; 9 bases agree with TRBD2. In germline, CDR1 is SGHTA, CDR2 FQGNSA. This CDR3 is built from 16 residues. The V segment lost 5 bases and the J segment 2 bases; nucleotides outside the gene matches: 10. CDR3 nucleotides: TGTGCCAGCAGCCAAAATAGCGGGAGCGCCACCTACGAGCAGTACTTC. Protein product: CASSQNSGSATYEQYF.

This clone was counted a few times. The chain combines TRBV21-1 with TRBJ2-7; the table names TRBD2, a call not compared with the DNA. TRBV21-1 is marked as a pseudogene. This CDR3 contains 19 residues. The CDR3 DNA is TGTGCCAGCAGCAAAGGTGGTGGGTTACTAGCGGGAGGAGGCTACGAGCAGTACTTC. The encoded protein is CASSKGGGLLAGGGYEQYF.

The chain is built from TRBV28 and TRBJ1-6, with 8 bases aligning to TRBD1. J was trimmed by 9 bases and V by 4 bases; bases with no gene match: 8. The germline V gene has CDR1 MDHEN and CDR2 SYDVKM. This CDR3 region has 15 residues. The DNA for the CDR3 is TGTGCCAGCAGTTCCCCGACAGGGGAAGTTTCACCCCTCCACTTT. Residues: CASSSPTGEVSPLHF.

By share of the sample, this clone is medium-sized. CDR3 sequence reads: CAGGRETQYF. The CDR3 DNA reads as TGTGCCGGAGGTCGGGAGACCCAGTACTTC. The chain joins TRBV6-5 to TRBJ2-5; perhaps TRBD2 as D (5 bases). From germline, CDR1 is MNHEY and CDR2 SVGAGI. The CDR3 loop spans 10 amino acids. Trimming shortened V by 11 bases and J by 5 bases, and 9 bases separated the two germline ends.

The rearrangement uses TRBV7-9 and TRBJ1-5; D is uncertain. The length of the CDR3 is 13 residues. V was pared by 1 base and J by 4 bases, with 5 bases between. Germline V gene lookup returns CDR1 SEHNR and CDR2 FQNEAQ (reference sequence). CDR3 sequence (DNA): TGTGCCAGCAGCTTAGGTGTGAATCAGCCCCAGCATTTT. Its translation: CASSLGVNQPQHF.

This clone was observed a handful of times. The rearrangement joins TRBV28 to TRBJ1-1; D is uncertain. V lost 1 base, J lost 5 bases, and 2 bases lay in between. The CDR3 spans 11 residues. Germline loops: CDR1 MDHEN, CDR2 SYDVKM. DNA for the CDR3: TGTGCCAGCAGTTTATCGACTGAAGCTTTCTTT. Translation gives CASSLSTEAFF.

The V call is TRBV18, the J call TRBJ2-2; 10 nucleotides agree with TRBD1. From germline, CDR1 is KGHSH and CDR2 LQKENI. CDR3 length: 14 residues. The trim removed 3 bases at V and 5 bases at J, leaving 0 bases unmatched. The CDR3 sequence: CASSPGQGTGELFF. The CDR3 DNA follows: TGTGCCAGCTCACCGGGACAGGGGACCGGGGAGCTGTTTTTT.

The chain carries TRBV9 and TRBJ2-2; TRBD2 matches at 7 bases. Trimming at V came to 2 bases and at J to 4 bases, leaving 11 bases not matched to a gene. Germline CDR1 is SGDLS and CDR2 is YYNGEE. The CDR3 loop spans 17 amino acids. DNA for the CDR3: TGTGCCAGCAGCGTCCTCACTAGCGAATTTACCACCGGGGAGCTGTTTTTT. Encoded protein: CASSVLTSEFTTGELFF.

The chain carries TRBV5-1 and TRBJ2-5, with TRBD2 matching over 9 bases. Germline CDR1 is SGHRS and CDR2 is YFSETQ. The V segment lost 4 bases and the J segment 5 bases; nucleotides outside the gene matches: 12. The CDR3 is made up of 16 amino acids. The CDR3 spells CASSLEASGMGETQYF. The CDR3 DNA is TGCGCCAGCAGCCTGGAGGCTAGCGGGATGGGGGAGACCCAGTACTTC.

The chain is built from TRBV2 and TRBJ2-1, with D possibly matching TRBD2 (5 bases). Germline CDR1 and CDR2: SNHLY and FYNNEI. V was trimmed by 6 bases and J by 0 bases, leaving 15 bases between them. This CDR3 spans 16 amino acids. This chain's CDR3 is CASSAGLRSSYNEQFF. The CDR3 DNA reads as TGTGCCAGCAGCGCCGGACTTCGAAGCTCCTACAATGAGCAGTTCTTC.

This rearrangement joins TRBV6-5 to TRBJ2-5; D is perhaps TRBD2 (5 bases). The ends were cut back, 8 bases at V and 3 bases at J, with 10 bases in the middle. The CDR3 totals 12 residues. The germline V gene has CDR1 MNHEY and CDR2 SVGAGI. CDR3 nucleotides: TGTGCCAGCGGTCGGACTGAAGAGACCCAGTACTTC. This codes for CASGRTEETQYF.

The chain uses TRBV11-1 and TRBJ2-6, with D tentatively TRBD1 (6 bases). Trimming cost V 5 bases and J 3 bases, with 11 bases left between them. Germline-derived CDR1 and CDR2 are SGHAT and FQDESV (reference sequence). The length of the CDR3 is 15 residues. The CDR3: CASSHQGRGANVLTF. In nucleotides, the CDR3 is TGTGCCAGCAGCCATCAGGGGCGTGGGGCCAACGTCCTGACTTTC.

This sequence joins TRBV7-2 and TRBJ2-1; 9 bases line up with TRBD2. V was clipped by 5 bases and J by 10 bases; unmatched bases: 9. Germline-derived CDR1 and CDR2 are SGHTA and FQGNSA. CDR3 length equals 14 residues. In DNA, the CDR3 is TGTGCCAGCAGCCCGTGGGCGGGGGGGGCAGAGCAGTTCTTC. This encodes CASSPWAGGAEQFF.

The rearrangement links TRBV9 to TRBJ2-3; TRBD2 is a possible D gene (6 bases). The CDR3 has 15 residues. The V and J ends lost 0 bases and 2 bases respectively, with 10 bases between them. Germline loops: CDR1 SGDLS, CDR2 YYNGEE. DNA of the CDR3: TGTGCCAGCAGCGTAGATTCGGGGGTCACAGATACGCAGTATTTT. It specifies CASSVDSGVTDTQYF.

The CDR3, as DNA: TGTGCCAGCGTCGGACAGCCGAACACTGAAGCTTTCTTT. The encoded protein is CASVGQPNTEAFF. The chain couples TRBV5-5 to TRBJ1-1, with TRBD1 as a possible D gene (6 bases). Germline values: CDR1 SGHKS, CDR2 YYEKEE (reference sequence). The CDR3 runs to 13 residues. Between the trimmed V and J ends, which lost 7 bases and 1 base, there was a span of 11 bases.

This rearrangement joins TRBV28 to TRBJ2-7, with 10 bases identical to TRBD1. The CDR3 is made up of 15 amino acids. Germline V gene sequence: CDR1 MDHEN, CDR2 SYDVKM. After removal of 4 bases from V and 5 bases from J, the junction contained 8 bases not matched to a gene. This CDR3 reads CASSSGQGNFHEQYF. The DNA of the CDR3 is TGTGCCAGCAGTTCGGGACAGGGGAATTTCCACGAGCAGTACTTC.

This chain links TRBV7-6 with TRBJ2-1; 10 bases agree with TRBD2. CDR1 and CDR2 from the germline V gene are SGHVS and FNYEAQ. The V segment lost 5 bases and the J segment 7 bases; nucleotides outside the gene matches: 11. This CDR3 has 16 amino acids. The CDR3, as DNA: TGTGCCAGCAGCCCTGCGGGGGGGACTAGCGCTAATGAGCAGTTCTTC. The encoded protein is CASSPAGGTSANEQFF. The full variable domain, rest sourced from reference TRBV7-6 and TRBJ2-1, is GAGVSQSPRYKVTKRGQDVALRCDPISGHVSLYWYRQALGQGPEFLTYFNYEAQQDKSGLPNDRFSAERPEGSISTLTIQRTEQRDSAMYRCASSPAGGTSANEQFFGPGTRLTVL.

This clone appeared once. The rearrangement joins TRBV10-1 to TRBJ2-7; weak D call: TRBD1 (5 bases). CDR3 length: 14 residues. The V end was cut by 6 bases, the J end by 3 bases, with 15 bases between. Germline-derived CDR1 and CDR2 are WNHNN and SYGVQD (reference sequence). For the CDR3, the DNA is TGCGCCAGCAGCCAGGGCCCCTGGGGCTACGAGCAGTACTTC. Amino acid sequence: CASSQGPWGYEQYF.